This T cell receptor beta chain was sequenced for a study of cytomegalovirus exposure and HLA in healthy donors. Regarding the study as a whole: Reportedly, diagnosis of cytomegalovirus status by the classifier showed high specificity and sensitivity. Subsequent analysis revealed that first-cohort TCR clusters tended to co-occur in the roughly 120 validation repertoires. Overall, roughly 160 TCR beta chains were annotated as cytomegalovirus-associated.

The donors belonged to the roughly 130-subject validation cohort, separate from the roughly 700-subject first cohort. TCRdb's copy holds only in-frame clones and misses some; the assay was immunoSEQ multiplex PCR. The profile shows approximately 98,000 clones, about 85% of them singletons. In the case of this clone: The antigen is undetermined.

The sequence was collected from a woman aged 18 to 35 in good health and CMV-seronegative. Sequencing was done on a sample of PBMCs.

The CDR3 DNA reads TGTGCCAGCAGCTTAGTCCCCCTCTTACAGGGACGGACAGATACGCAGTATTTT. Its translation is CASSLVPLLQGRTDTQYF. V usage is TRBV7-2 and J usage is TRBJ2-3, with D possibly matching TRBD1 (6 bases). Germline V gene data show CDR1 as SGHTA and CDR2 as FQGNSA. The CDR3 totals 18 residues. Deletions cut 1 base from V and 3 bases from J, with 20 bases between.